These 24 T cell receptor beta chains were all obtained from the same sample, sequenced in a study of beta chain features in type 1 diabetes. Study-level results: Type 1 diabetes patients showed a moderate but significant shortening of TCRB CDR3s in all four CD4+ subsets.

Their antigens remain unidentified. The whole isolated RNA underwent reverse transcription, so sequencing captured expressed TCRB transcripts. Data came from immunoSEQ multiplex PCR; TCRdb stores just in-frame clones and leaves some out. Among about 650,000 clones listed, 9.5% to 15% were seen once. Sequencing used naive CD4+ T cells from blood. The receptors originated from a man aged 30-40 years with type 1 diabetes.

The chain is built from TRBV6-6 and TRBJ2-7; 11 nucleotides line up with TRBD1. In germline, CDR1 is MNHNY, CDR2 SVGAGI (reference sequence). V shed 4 bases and J 7 bases; nucleotides not matched to a gene: 9. This CDR3 is 15 amino acids long. This chain's CDR3 is CASSWPGQGVGEQYF. DNA of the CDR3: TGTGCCAGCAGTTGGCCGGGACAGGGGGTAGGGGAGCAGTACTTC.

This clone has more than one count but fewer than ten. The chain recombines TRBV7-2 with TRBJ2-3, with 10 bases identical to TRBD2. J was trimmed by 0 bases and V by 5 bases; bases with no gene match: 8. Germline assignment: CDR1 SGHTA and CDR2 FQGNSA. The CDR3 runs to 17 residues. The CDR3 nucleotides read TGTGCCAGCAGCCCTCAGCGGGGGGGGCCCAGCACAGATACGCAGTATTTT. This codes for CASSPQRGGPSTDTQYF.

The gene calls are TRBV11-2 and TRBJ2-1, with TRBD1 matching 7 bases. There are 14 residues in the CDR3. Germline-derived CDR1 and CDR2 are SGHAT and FQNNGV. The J segment lost 8 bases and the V segment lost 4 bases, leaving 8 bases of the junction unmatched. Written as DNA, the CDR3 is TGTGCCAGCAGCTCGGGACAGCCGGGCGATGAGCAGTTCTTC. Its protein product is CASSSGQPGDEQFF.

The chain carries TRBV4-3 and TRBJ1-2, with TRBD1 matching 9 bases. CDR3 size: 16 residues. J was trimmed by 4 bases and V by 2 bases; bases with no gene match: 8. The germline CDR1 and CDR2 sequences are LGHNA and YSLEER. The CDR3 DNA follows: TGCGCCAGCAGCCAAAAGCTCCGGGACAGGGCCTATGGCTACACCTTC. This encodes CASSQKLRDRAYGYTF.

This rearrangement joins TRBV5-4 to TRBJ1-1; D possibly corresponds to TRBD1 (6 bases). The CDR3 loop spans 15 amino acids. Trimming cost V 2 bases and J 1 base, with 12 bases left between them. In germline, CDR1 is SGHNT, CDR2 YYREEE (reference sequence). The CDR3 DNA reads as TGTGCCAGCAGCTTTACAGGGAGGGGGAACACTGAAGCTTTCTTT. This sequence encodes CASSFTGRGNTEAFF.

This clone was detected only a few times. V is TRBV6-5 and J is TRBJ1-2; maybe TRBD1 (6 bases). Deletions cut 5 bases from V and 4 bases from J, with 14 bases between. Per the germline V gene, CDR1 is MNHEY and CDR2 is SVGAGI. The CDR3 has 14 amino acids. The CDR3 nucleotides read TGTGCCAGCAGTGAACAGGGATTCGGCTATGGCTACACCTTC. This gives the protein CASSEQGFGYGYTF.

The V gene is TRBV5-1, the J gene TRBJ2-5; possible D gene TRBD2, 6 bases. The CDR3 has 14 residues. The V and J ends lost 3 bases and 4 bases respectively, with 13 bases between them. CDR1 SGHRS and CDR2 YFSETQ come from the germline V gene. CDR3 in amino acids: CASSSSLAGETQYF. The CDR3, as DNA: TGCGCCAGCAGCTCCTCACTAGCAGGAGAGACCCAGTACTTC.

This clone was observed a few times. The J gene is TRBJ2-1, the V gene TRBV5-4; 7 bases line up with TRBD1. CDR3 length: 14 amino acids. The trim removed 5 bases at V and 4 bases at J, leaving 6 bases unmatched. Germline assignment: CDR1 SGHNT and CDR2 YYREEE (reference sequence). CDR3 sequence: CASSPGTAYNEQFF. The CDR3 nucleotides are TGTGCCAGCAGTCCCGGGACAGCGTACAATGAGCAGTTCTTC.

The V gene is TRBV6-5, the J gene TRBJ2-5; possibly TRBD1 for D (6 bases). CDR1 is MNHEY, CDR2 SVGAGI, per germline. The V and J ends lost 2 bases and 5 bases respectively, with 18 bases between them. This CDR3 spans 16 amino acids. The CDR3 here is CASSYGFRGMGETQYF. CDR3 nucleotides: TGTGCCAGCAGTTACGGGTTTAGGGGGATGGGGGAGACCCAGTACTTC.

This sequence joins TRBV5-4 and TRBJ2-3; D possibly matches TRBD1 or TRBD2 (5 bases each). The CDR3 is 15 residues long. The germline V gene encodes CDR1 SGHNT and CDR2 YYREEE (reference sequence). The V end lost 6 bases, the J end lost 3 bases, and 17 bases lay between the germline ends. The CDR3 loop is CASKGDLMGTDTQYF. The CDR3 DNA is TGTGCCAGCAAAGGGGACCTAATGGGGACAGATACGCAGTATTTT.

The CDR3 DNA reads TGTGCCATCAGTGAACGGCAGGGTATATCCCAGTACTTC. This encodes CAISERQGISQYF. The chain employs TRBV10-3 and TRBJ2-5; TRBD1 is a possible D gene (5 bases). The V end was cut by 3 bases, the J end by 9 bases, with 14 bases between. Germline-derived CDR1 and CDR2 are ENHRY and SYGVKD. The CDR3 runs to 13 residues.

V and J are TRBV5-5 and TRBJ2-5, with unresolved D. Per germline, CDR1 SGHKS and CDR2 YYEKEE (reference sequence). The V and J ends lost 0 bases and 3 bases respectively, with 6 bases between them. The length of the CDR3 is 13 residues. This CDR3 is CASSLGNEETQYF. The DNA of the CDR3 is TGTGCCAGCAGCTTGGGGAATGAAGAGACCCAGTACTTC.

The genes are TRBV25-1 and TRBJ1-6, with 7 bases identical to TRBD1. The CDR3 runs to 14 residues. The germline V gene has CDR1 MGHDK and CDR2 SYGVNS. J lost 6 bases, V lost 3 bases, and 2 bases had no gene match. The CDR3 loop reads CASSEDRPNSPLHF. The CDR3 DNA reads as TGTGCCAGCAGTGAGGACAGGCCTAATTCACCCCTCCACTTT.

This chain uses TRBV6-1 with TRBJ2-7; TRBD2 is a possible D gene (5 bases). This CDR3 is 13 amino acids long. The germline CDR1 and CDR2 sequences are MNHNS and SASEGT. V dropped 6 bases and J dropped 3 bases, with 12 bases sitting between them. For the CDR3, the DNA is TGTGCCAGCAGGGATCCCCGGGACTACGAGCAGTACTTC. Translating gives CASRDPRDYEQYF.

This clone showed up just a few times. This rearrangement joins TRBV7-9 to TRBJ2-1; 7 nucleotides match TRBD1. The V and J ends lost 2 bases and 3 bases, in that order; junction bases with no gene match: 7. The V gene's germline CDR1 is SEHNR and CDR2 FQNEAQ (reference sequence). There are 16 residues in the CDR3. CDR3 sequence (DNA): TGTGCCAGCAGCTTAAGGCCCGGGACAGACTACAATGAGCAGTTCTTC. Its translation is CASSLRPGTDYNEQFF.

This clone has more than one count but fewer than ten. The V and J genes are TRBV2 and TRBJ2-7, with TRBD1 matching 7 bases. The V and J ends lost 3 bases and 4 bases, in that order; junction bases with no gene match: 3. This CDR3 spans 13 amino acids. Germline-derived CDR1 and CDR2 are SNHLY and FYNNEI. The CDR3 loop is CASSEGTEYEQYF. In nucleotides, the CDR3 is TGTGCCAGCAGTGAGGGGACAGAGTACGAGCAGTACTTC.

The sample holds a few counts of this clone. The rearrangement joins TRBV19 to TRBJ1-1; 8 bases map to TRBD1. Unmatched junction bases numbered 2, after V lost 5 bases and J lost 3 bases. The germline CDR1 and CDR2 sequences are LNHDA and SQIVND (reference sequence). The CDR3 has 13 amino acids. In DNA, the CDR3 is TGTGCCAGTAGTCCACAGGGGGACACTGAAGCTTTCTTT. It codes for CASSPQGDTEAFF.

This chain uses TRBV7-2 with TRBJ1-5; D perhaps matches TRBD1 (5 bases). This CDR3 has 16 amino acids. The V gene lost 5 bases and the J gene lost 3 bases, with 17 bases spanning the gap. Germline-derived CDR1 and CDR2 are SGHTA and FQGNSA. The CDR3 nucleotides read TGTGCCAGCAGCCCTTATTGGGGGGAGCTCAATCAGCCCCAGCATTTT. Translation: CASSPYWGELNQPQHF.

This clone has only a few counts. This rearrangement joins TRBV18 to TRBJ2-3, with TRBD1 matching 10 bases. This CDR3 has 16 amino acids. Trimming removed 3 bases from V and 2 bases from J; junction bases left unmatched: 5. Germline assignment: CDR1 KGHSH and CDR2 LQKENI. DNA for the CDR3: TGTGCCAGCTCACCCAGACAGGGGGCCATCACAGATACGCAGTATTTT. Amino acids: CASSPRQGAITDTQYF.

In this sample, this clone turned up once. The V gene is TRBV7-2, the J gene TRBJ1-6; no reliable D call. This CDR3 region has 13 residues. CDR1 is SGHTA and CDR2 is FQGNSA in the germline V gene. V was pared by 1 base and J by 8 bases, with 6 bases between. The CDR3 is CASSLELHSPLHF. The CDR3 bases are TGTGCCAGCAGCTTAGAATTGCATTCACCCCTCCACTTT.

This clone occurred a few times. This rearrangement joins TRBV2 to TRBJ2-6, with TRBD1 identical over 10 bases. The CDR3 contains 18 residues. Trimming took 6 bases from V and 0 from J; bases not matched to a gene: 8. Germline V gene lookup returns CDR1 SNHLY and CDR2 FYNNEI. The CDR3: CASRPGQGIDSGANVLTF. CDR3 DNA sequence: TGTGCCAGCAGGCCGGGACAGGGGATCGACTCTGGGGCCAACGTCCTGACTTTC.

This clone appeared a few times. This rearrangement joins TRBV9 to TRBJ2-2; no clear D. This CDR3 spans 14 amino acids. Germline V gene data show CDR1 as SGDLS and CDR2 as YYNGEE. Trimming stripped 3 bases from V and 6 bases from J, with 12 bases between. The CDR3 protein is CASSAPNFAGELFF. The CDR3 coding sequence is TGTGCCAGCAGCGCCCCCAACTTCGCCGGGGAGCTGTTTTTT.

V gene TRBV10-3 combines with J gene TRBJ2-7, with TRBD1 matching over 7 bases. Germline values: CDR1 ENHRY, CDR2 SYGVKD. The CDR3 totals 14 residues. The ends lost 3 bases at V and 5 bases at J; junction bases unmatched: 7. CDR3 loop: CAISEQGQLHEQYF. The CDR3 DNA reads TGTGCCATCAGTGAACAGGGACAGCTCCACGAGCAGTACTTC.

There are a few counts of this clone. The chain links TRBV5-1 to TRBJ2-5; no firm D call. CDR1 is SGHRS, CDR2 YFSETQ, per germline. The CDR3 sequence is 15 residues long. Trimming cost V 0 bases and J 4 bases, with 13 bases left between them. The CDR3 region has the DNA TGCGCCAGCAGCTTGGGGCGCCAGAAGACAGAGACCCAGTACTTC. Its translation is CASSLGRQKTETQYF.